This section outlines one T cell receptor (beta chain) sequence together with its context. Its binding antigen is unknown. No base-level quality is on record; no much larger clone is a single base apart. CDR3 length: 14 amino acids, cysteine to phenylalanine. The entry retains the CDR3 DNA only, 42 bases that are in frame from base 1. According to the study, the label for this sample's time point signals: about 28 days (+/-7) after the second vaccine dose. What this sample's treatment or condition label stands for: meningococcal conjugate vaccine given as trial control. Samples from vaccinated people were obtained from the UK trials COV001 and COV002, which included a single-blind randomized controlled phase 2/3 trial of AZD1222 (ChAdOx1 nCoV-19) in healthy adults. For TCRbeta chain sequencing, PBMC samples from trial participants were taken at day 0 and at day 28 after the second dose. The CDR3 regions of human TCRbeta chains were analyzed by immunosequencing. The paper's processing steps were these. TCRs in the repertoires were matched against a reference library of SARS-CoV-2-specific TCRs that had been generated with the MIRA antigen-specificity platform. Breadth was defined as the fraction of unique TCRs that were SARS-CoV-2-associated. Depth was defined as the fraction of total T cells that were SARS-CoV-2-associated. Using the MIRA data, each spike-specific TCR was mapped to the spike region that the TCR reacts to and placed in a CD4 or CD8 class. Log10-transformed breadth and depth values were compared by one-way ANOVA with Sidak's multiple comparisons tests. TCRdb took over this immuneACCESS table, retaining in-frame rearrangements with V and J assigned. Such tables are incomplete; in checked studies, under half of the missing clones stem from an unresolved V gene, and the remainder is unexplained. V and J calls and clone size are those listed in that table; D and trimming were worked out from the DNA. The table for this sample lists about 140,000 clones; roughly 85% of them were counted only once. The ten biggest clones cover 7.9% of the sample.

This sample was included in a study of T cell responses to AZD1222 COVID-19 vaccine (dated by TCRdb to the early 2020s). Background for the entire study: TCR sequencing was performed for about 250 trial participants, of whom some 200 were given two doses of AZD1222 and 26 were given two doses of MenACWY control vaccine. Enrollment into the trials was organized by age into subgroups of 18-55, 56-69 and 70-plus years, and those subgroups contained approximately 160, 26 and 62 TCR-sequenced participants, respectively.

Overall study outcomes, separate from this receptor: After two AZD1222 doses, spike-specific TCR breadth and depth were significantly higher than at day 0 and than in MenACWY recipients. Most participants were white British and females outnumbered males, and the authors suggested that clonal diversity may have been underestimated. Reportedly, almost half of the unique spike-specific TCRs recognized epitopes lying outside the regions that are mutated in the B.1.351 and B.1.1.7 variants. Vaccine-associated CD4 TCRs spanned the whole spike protein, with dominant responses in regions 160-218 and 743-854. Conclusions about previously exposed vaccinees are limited because only a handful of AZD1222 recipients were SARS-CoV-2 seropositive at baseline. Because no day 14 peak-response samples were available, the repertoires could be characterized only after the peak T cell response. The 56-69-year group was small, and its depth increase did not reach significance, likely because of low power.

The receptor was derived from an adult who received the MenACWY meningococcal vaccine as a control. The input for sequencing was peripheral blood, taken 28 days after the second dose of the MenACWY control vaccine. The V and J genes are TRBV21-1 and TRBJ1-1. TRBV21-1 is termed a pseudogene. CDR3 sequence: CASIPAEGTTEAFF. The DNA is as follows: TGTGCCAGCATCCCAGCAGAGGGGACCACTGAAGCTTTCTTT.